This TCR beta chain was documented in a study of blood T cells in healthy people across ages. In its sample, this clonotype was seen a few times. Its antigen is undetermined. V lost 5 bases, J lost 4 bases, and 12 bases stayed unmatched. This CDR3 has 15 residues. The germline V gene has CDR1 DFQATT and CDR2 SNEGSKA (reference sequence). The second PCR ran roughly 6 to 11 cycles with a sample-barcoded 5' primer and J-beta primers. Unique molecular identifiers of 12 random nucleotides labeled each cDNA. TCRdb redid the calling of the 5' RACE reads with MiXCR, one entry per CDR3 protein. The sample comprises 600,000 to 1,000,000 distinct CDR3 sequences, roughly 50% of which are singletons, and roughly 22% rests with the top ten. Study observations and caveats: Estimates drawn from one million T cells were deemed to understate diversity. Roughly linear age-related decline in beta diversity appeared, significant by age about 40.

This clonotype was obtained from a man aged 25 to 40 in good health. Sequenced: blood. V is TRBV20-1 and J is TRBJ2-5; 8 bases line up with TRBD2. CDR3: CSAFETRGAIETQYF. CDR3 in DNA: TGCAGTGCTTTTGAAACGCGGGGGGCCATAGAGACCCAGTACTTC.